One sample yielded the 16 T cell receptor beta chains listed below, sequenced in a study of control samples from healthy donors and cancer patients. Only in-frame clones appear in the TCRdb table, and some are missing; sequencing was by immunoSEQ multiplex PCR. This sample has roughly 50,000 clones, with 90% to 95% found just once. The specimen sequenced was PBMCs. The receptors shown here come from a man aged 25-45 years with colorectal cancer.

V and J are TRBV7-7 and TRBJ2-1; 9 bases align to TRBD1. Unmatched junction bases numbered 8, after V lost 8 bases and J lost 9 bases. The germline V gene has CDR1 SSHAT and CDR2 FNYEAQ (reference sequence). This CDR3 has 13 amino acids. For the CDR3, the DNA is TGTGCCAGCGCTCCGGACAGGGGAGGTGAGCAGTTCTTC. It encodes CASAPDRGGEQFF.

In this sample, this clone turned up a few times. The gene calls are TRBV7-9 and TRBJ1-1, with D perhaps TRBD1 (6 bases). V lost 5 bases, J lost 3 bases, and 13 bases lay in between. Germline V gene data show CDR1 as SEHNR and CDR2 as FQNEAQ (reference sequence). The CDR3 extends over 14 amino acids. CDR3 sequence: CASSPLGQHTEAFF. DNA of the CDR3: TGTGCCAGCAGCCCTCTAGGACAGCACACTGAAGCTTTCTTT.

V usage is TRBV5-6 and J usage is TRBJ2-7; the D gene is possibly TRBD2 (6 bases). The CDR3 runs 17 residues. Trimming shortened V by 3 bases and J by 3 bases, and 22 bases separated the two germline ends. Germline CDR1 reads SGHDT; CDR2 reads YYEEEE. The CDR3 coding sequence is TGTGCCAGCAGCTCCGCAGGGCGGGGTAGTAGGGTCTACGAGCAGTACTTC. Amino acids: CASSSAGRGSRVYEQYF. The whole variable domain, remainder taken from reference TRBV5-6 and TRBJ2-7, is DAGVTQSPTHLIKTRGQQVTLRCSPKSGHDTVSWYQQALGQGPQFIFQYYEEEERQRGNFPDRFSGHQFPNYSSELNVNALLLGDSALYLCASSSAGRGSRVYEQYFGPGTRLTVT.

V usage is TRBV27 and J usage is TRBJ2-7, with TRBD2 matching over 8 bases. Germline V gives CDR1 MNHEY, CDR2 SMNVEV (reference sequence). CDR3 length: 14 residues. V gave up 3 bases and J gave up 3 bases; unmatched junction bases: 4. DNA of the CDR3: TGTGCCAGCAGTTTCGGGGGGGCTCGCTACGAGCAGTACTTC. Protein: CASSFGGARYEQYF.

This clone showed up just once. This chain uses TRBV5-1 with TRBJ2-1; 8 bases line up with TRBD2. CDR1 and CDR2 (germline): SGHRS, YFSETQ. The CDR3 loop spans 14 amino acids. The trim removed 2 bases at V and 6 bases at J, leaving 4 bases unmatched. This CDR3 is CASSLDGGANEQFF. Here the CDR3 DNA reads TGCGCCAGCAGCTTAGACGGGGGGGCCAATGAGCAGTTCTTC.

This clone came up once. The chain combines TRBV6-6 with TRBJ1-6, with a tentative D call TRBD1 (5 bases). The CDR3 has 12 amino acids. Germline V gene sequence: CDR1 MNHNY, CDR2 SVGAGI (reference sequence). The V gene lost 2 bases and the J gene lost 14 bases, with 10 bases spanning the gap. The CDR3 nucleotides read TGTGCCAGCAGTTACGCAGGGACGGCCCTCCACTTT. Translated, it gives CASSYAGTALHF.

V usage is TRBV7-2 and J usage is TRBJ1-2; D is ambiguous. CDR1 SGHTA and CDR2 FQGNSA come from the germline V gene. V gave up 7 bases and J gave up 5 bases, with 14 bases separating them. The CDR3 consists of 13 residues. CDR3 sequence reads: CASKIVQEYGYTF. CDR3 nucleotide sequence: TGTGCCAGCAAGATAGTTCAGGAGTATGGCTACACCTTC.

This chain uses TRBV6-2 or TRBV6-3 with TRBJ2-3, with D unresolved. CDR3 size: 16 residues. V gave up 0 bases and J gave up 5 bases, with 15 bases separating them. Per germline, CDR1 MNHEY and CDR2 SVGEGT. The CDR3 sequence: CASSYSDGVVVDTQYF. In DNA, the CDR3 is TGTGCCAGCAGTTACTCGGACGGAGTTGTCGTAGATACGCAGTATTTT.

CDR3: CASSQEAGINIQYF. CDR3 nucleotides: TGTGCCAGCAGCCAAGAAGCAGGAATAAACATTCAGTACTTC. The rearrangement joins TRBV3-1 (or the pseudogene TRBV3-2) to TRBJ2-4; no reliable D call. The CDR3 consists of 14 residues. V was trimmed by 0 bases and J by 6 bases, leaving 9 bases between them. The germline V gene has CDR1 LGHDT and CDR2 YNNKEL (reference sequence).

This sequence joins TRBV19 and TRBJ2-1; maybe TRBD1 (6 bases). V was shortened by 6 bases and J by 1 base, with 16 bases between the two germline ends. The CDR3 has 16 amino acids. Per germline, CDR1 LNHDA and CDR2 SQIVND (reference sequence). The CDR3, as DNA: TGTGCCAGTAGCCATAACCCGACAGGTTCCTACAATGAGCAGTTCTTC. Its protein is CASSHNPTGSYNEQFF.

The chain has TRBV11-2 and TRBJ2-3, with a possible D match to TRBD2 (5 bases). Between the trimmed V and J ends, which lost 2 bases and 2 bases, there was a span of 17 bases. Germline V lookup: CDR1 SGHAT, CDR2 FQNNGV. This CDR3 has 17 amino acids. The CDR3 is CASSLRWTYSDTDTQYF. As DNA, the CDR3 is TGTGCCAGCAGCTTAAGGTGGACTTACTCAGACACAGATACGCAGTATTTT.

CDR3 bases: TGTGCCAGCAGCGAACAGGGGACAGATACGCAGTATTTT. The encoded protein is CASSEQGTDTQYF. The J gene is TRBJ2-3, the V gene TRBV9, with 7 bases aligning to TRBD1. Trimming cost V 3 bases and J 3 bases; bases outside gene matches: 1. This CDR3 is 13 amino acids long. In germline, CDR1 is SGDLS, CDR2 YYNGEE.

V is TRBV19 and J is TRBJ1-5; no firm D call. The germline V gene has CDR1 LNHDA and CDR2 SQIVND (reference sequence). The CDR3 contains 13 residues. The V and J ends lost 4 bases and 3 bases respectively, with 7 bases between them. CDR3 region: CASSTAANQPQHF. The DNA of the CDR3 is TGTGCCAGTAGTACCGCCGCCAATCAGCCCCAGCATTTT.

The V gene is TRBV30, the J gene TRBJ1-1, with a possible D match to TRBD1 (5 bases). The germline V gene has CDR1 GTSNPN and CDR2 SVGIG (reference sequence). The CDR3 is made up of 14 amino acids. The V end lost 2 bases, the J end lost 5 bases, and 15 bases lay between the germline ends. The CDR3 region has the DNA TGTGCCTGGAGTACTGGACACGGAGTTACTGAAGCTTTCTTT. It translates to CAWSTGHGVTEAFF.

The gene calls are TRBV11-2 and TRBJ1-1; the D gene is possibly TRBD1 (6 bases). This CDR3 comprises 15 residues. V dropped 1 base and J dropped 1 base, with 10 bases sitting between them. Germline V gene lookup returns CDR1 SGHAT and CDR2 FQNNGV. The CDR3 is CASSLGRGGNTEAFF. The CDR3, as DNA: TGTGCCAGCAGCTTAGGGAGGGGGGGGAACACTGAAGCTTTCTTT.

V usage is TRBV2 and J usage is TRBJ2-3, with D unclear. Germline V gene data show CDR1 as SNHLY and CDR2 as FYNNEI. V was shortened by 4 bases and J by 2 bases, with 10 bases between the two germline ends. This CDR3 region has 14 residues. The chain's CDR3 is CASSVGLITDTQYF. CDR3 DNA: TGTGCCAGCAGTGTGGGGTTAATCACAGATACGCAGTATTTT. Variable domain in full (rest from reference TRBV2 and TRBJ2-3): EPEVTQTPSHQVTQMGQEVILRCVPISNHLYFYWYRQILGQKVEFLVSFYNNEISEKSEIFDDQFSVERPDGSNFTLKIRSTKLEDSAMYFCASSVGLITDTQYFGPGTRLTVL.